The clone carrying this T cell receptor (beta chain) was counted ten times or more. The sample belongs to a study of T-cell reconstitution after alpha-beta-depleted transplantation in children. TCRbeta library construction was performed incorporating unique molecular identifiers. One entry per CDR3 protein, called by TCRdb with MiXCR from the PCR reads. Of about 200,000 distinct CDR3 sequences listed, less than 15% were seen once; the top ten hold about 13%. This clonotype was sampled from a human donor who donated a stem cell graft to a child with acute lymphoblastic leukemia. Material: PBMCs from the stem cell graft donor, obtained from the stem cell graft.

This CDR3 is CASSTATELAKNIQYF. The CDR3 DNA follows: TGTGCCAGCAGTACCGCGACAGAGCTAGCCAAAAACATTCAGTACTTC. J is TRBJ2-4 and V is TRBV21-1; the table gives TRBD1 as D, unverified against the DNA. TRBV21-1 is classified as a pseudogene. This CDR3 has 16 residues.